This T cell receptor (beta chain) came from a study of cytomegalovirus exposure and HLA in healthy donors. Study results and limitations: V- and J-gene trimming of TCR beta was linked (in a later analysis) to a missense DCLRE1C variant. In an earlier analysis, in around 590 donors, most V segments appeared productive either ~90% or ~30% of the time.

CDR3 length equals 15 residues. CDR1 is MNHEY, CDR2 SMNVEV, per germline (reference sequence). V dropped 4 bases and J dropped 4; count of bases not matched to a gene: 7. Notes on this clone: The antigen remains unidentified.

60 Vbeta and 13 Jbeta primers were used in PCR. Assay: immunoSEQ multiplex PCR; the TCRdb copy retains only in-frame clones and omits some. The data show approximately 150,000 clones, approximately 83% seen once. Sequencing was carried out using PBMCs. The rearrangement joins TRBV27 to TRBJ2-7; TRBD1 agrees at 10 bases. The TCR was taken from a woman between 40 and 50 years old in good health and CMV-seronegative. The DNA of the CDR3 is TGTGCCAGCAGTTCTGAGACAGGGGGCGATTACGAGCAGTACTTC. This codes for CASSSETGGDYEQYF.